The 23 T cell receptor beta chains listed next were all sequenced from one sample in a study of T cells in localized non-small cell lung cancer. TCRdb keeps only in-frame clones here, not all; method: immunoSEQ multiplex PCR. In the table there are around 2,000 clones, 22% of which are singletons. This material consisted of normal lung tissue next to the tumor, taken before any cancer treatment. The receptors were gathered from a man between 40 and 75 years old with stage II lung adenocarcinoma.

The J gene is TRBJ2-4, the V gene TRBV11-3; D is unclear. Germline CDR1 reads SGHNT; CDR2 reads YENEEA. There are 14 residues in the CDR3. The ends were cut back, 1 base at V and 6 bases at J, with 10 bases in the middle. CDR3 region: CASSLGLALNIQYF. The CDR3 DNA is TGTGCCAGCAGCTTAGGTTTGGCACTAAACATTCAGTACTTC.

The J gene is TRBJ2-2, the V gene TRBV15; TRBD2 matches at 12 bases. Germline-derived CDR1 and CDR2 are LNHNV and YYDKDF (reference sequence). V shed 0 bases, J shed 4 bases, and the junction held 3 bases outside the gene matches. CDR3 length equals 17 residues. Here the CDR3 DNA reads TGTGCCACCAGCAGAGATCGACTAGCGGGGGTCACCGGGGAGCTGTTTTTT. It translates to CATSRDRLAGVTGELFF.

The chain couples TRBV1 to TRBJ1-3. TRBV1 corresponds to a pseudogene. There are 18 residues in the CDR3. The CDR3 reads CASSQGILRASSGNTIYF. The CDR3 coding sequence is TGCGCCAGCAGCCAAGGAATCCTTCGGGCGAGCTCTGGAAACACCATATATTTT.

The chain couples TRBV10-3 to TRBJ2-3; a weak D match, TRBD1 (6 bases). CDR1 and CDR2 (germline): ENHRY, SYGVKD. V dropped 2 bases and J dropped 5 bases, with 11 bases sitting between them. The CDR3 is 14 amino acids. CDR3 DNA: TGTGCCATCAGTGAGCCGAAGGGGGAAGATACGCAGTATTTT. Amino acids: CAISEPKGEDTQYF.

The CDR3 protein is CASSLEGGRLDTQYF. The CDR3 DNA is TGCGCCAGCAGCTTGGAGGGGGGCCGGTTGGATACGCAGTATTTT. The chain employs TRBV5-1 and TRBJ2-3; D may match TRBD1 or TRBD2 (6 bases each). CDR3 length: 15 amino acids. The germline CDR1 and CDR2 sequences are SGHRS and YFSETQ. Trimming removed 0 bases at V and 6 bases at J, with 14 bases between.

This clone was detected a few times. The chain couples TRBV6-8 to TRBJ2-3, with D uncertain. Trimming shortened V by 6 bases and J by 5 bases, and 9 bases separated the two germline ends. CDR3 length: 12 amino acids. The V gene's germline CDR1 is MNHGY and CDR2 SAAAGT. The CDR3 nucleotides are TGTGCCAGCAGCCGGACGGGAGATACGCAGTATTTT. Its translation is CASSRTGDTQYF.

This chain connects TRBV11-3 to TRBJ2-5; no reliable D call. The CDR3 length is 14 residues. V was cut by 5 bases and J by 2 bases, with 12 bases left in between. CDR1 SGHNT and CDR2 YENEEA come from the germline V gene. The CDR3 loop reads CASSPRGNQETQYF. The DNA for the CDR3 is TGTGCCAGCAGCCCCCGTGGAAATCAAGAGACCCAGTACTTC.

The V and J genes are TRBV19 and TRBJ1-5; 8 bases agree with TRBD1. With V trimmed by 8 bases and J by 5 bases, 8 bases remained unmatched. The CDR3 has 14 residues. Per germline, CDR1 LNHDA and CDR2 SQIVND (reference sequence). The CDR3 nucleotides read TGTGCCAGTCGGACAGGGAGTAAGGATCAGCCCCAGCATTTT. It specifies CASRTGSKDQPQHF.

V gene TRBV11-3 combines with J gene TRBJ1-2; TRBD1 matches 8 bases. The CDR3 has 15 residues. The germline V gene has CDR1 SGHNT and CDR2 YENEEA. V lost 5 bases to trimming and J lost 8 bases; unmatched junction nucleotides: 13. The CDR3 DNA reads TGTGCCAGCAGCCCCTGGCAGGGGGCATTGGTGGGCTACACCTTC. Translating gives CASSPWQGALVGYTF. Combining the CDR3 with reference TRBV11-3 and TRBJ1-2 gives the whole variable domain EAGVVQSPRYKIIEKKQPVAFWCNPISGHNTLYWYLQNLGQGPELLIRYENEEAVDDSQLPKDRFSAERLKGVDSTLKIQPAELGDSAVYLCASSPWQGALVGYTFGSGTRLTVV.

The gene calls are TRBV5-1 and TRBJ1-1; D is possibly TRBD1 (5 bases). Germline V gives CDR1 SGHRS, CDR2 YFSETQ. This CDR3 region has 14 residues. V was clipped by 4 bases and J by 1 base, with 11 bases between them. CDR3 protein: CASSPPTGNTEAFF. CDR3 sequence (DNA): TGCGCCAGCAGCCCCCCTACAGGGAACACTGAAGCTTTCTTT.

The J gene is TRBJ2-6, the V gene TRBV19; D possibly corresponds to TRBD1 (5 bases). V was cut by 10 bases and J by 2 bases, with 9 bases left in between. This CDR3 region has 13 residues. CDR1 and CDR2 from the germline V gene are LNHDA and SQIVND (reference sequence). CDR3 loop: CAIAGPGANVLTF. CDR3 bases: TGTGCCATCGCAGGGCCTGGGGCCAACGTCCTGACTTTC.

This clone was seen a handful of times. V gene TRBV11-3 combines with J gene TRBJ1-6; unclear D gene. Trimming left V 6 bases short and J 8 bases short, with 17 bases between. This CDR3 has 15 residues. From germline, CDR1 is SGHNT and CDR2 YENEEA. CDR3 amino acids: CASRYSPIADSPLHF. The CDR3 bases are TGTGCCAGCAGGTACAGCCCGATCGCCGATTCACCCCTCCACTTT.

The genes are TRBV11-3 and TRBJ2-1, with TRBD2 matching 10 bases. The V and J ends lost 0 bases and 5 bases, in that order; junction bases with no gene match: 13. The germline V gene encodes CDR1 SGHNT and CDR2 YENEEA. There are 19 residues in the CDR3. This chain's CDR3 is CASSLDPSPAGGPDNEQFF. In DNA, the CDR3 is TGTGCCAGCAGCTTAGACCCCTCCCCAGCGGGGGGGCCGGACAATGAGCAGTTCTTC.

This chain joins TRBV14 and TRBJ1-2; D is perhaps TRBD1 (6 bases). The CDR3 length is 13 residues. The germline V gene encodes CDR1 SGHDN and CDR2 FVKESK. The germline V and J ends were trimmed by 6 bases and 3 bases, with 11 bases remaining between them. The CDR3 is CASSPDRDYGYTF. In DNA, the CDR3 is TGTGCCAGCAGTCCGGACAGAGACTATGGCTACACCTTC.

In its sample, this clone ranks as large. The chain is built from TRBV11-3 and TRBJ2-5, with D possibly being TRBD1 (5 bases). With 3 bases removed from V and 1 base from J, the gap between germline ends came to 12 bases. The CDR3 runs 15 residues. Germline CDR1 reads SGHNT; CDR2 reads YENEEA. The CDR3 here is CASSLVGQGQETQYF. CDR3 in DNA: TGTGCCAGCAGCTTGGTAGGGCAGGGCCAAGAGACCCAGTACTTC.

Within the sample, this clone is medium-sized. V gene TRBV6-8 combines with J gene TRBJ1-2, with 7 bases fitting TRBD1. Germline CDR1 MNHGY, CDR2 SAAAGT. There are 18 residues in the CDR3. Trimming at V came to 4 bases and at J to 0 bases, leaving 14 bases not matched to a gene. The CDR3 DNA follows: TGTGCCAGCAGTTCGTTCGTTGGCGGGACAGACACTAACTATGGCTACACCTTC. As protein: CASSSFVGGTDTNYGYTF.

The gene calls are TRBV10-2 and TRBJ1-3; D is possibly TRBD1 (6 bases). Germline V gene sequence: CDR1 WSHSY, CDR2 SAAADI. This CDR3 region has 17 residues. V lost 10 bases, J lost 1 base, and 23 bases lay in between. CDR3 amino acids: CATISQQGGYSGNTIYF. In DNA, the CDR3 is TGCGCCACGATCTCTCAACAGGGCGGCTATTCTGGAAACACCATATATTTT.

This clone has only a few counts. The V and J genes are TRBV11-3 and TRBJ1-1; D unresolved. The V and J ends lost 4 bases and 4 bases respectively, with 19 bases between them. Germline loops: CDR1 SGHNT, CDR2 YENEEA. The CDR3 totals 16 residues. The CDR3 region has the DNA TGTGCCAGCAGCTCCCAGAAAGCCTTCGGTGCCACTGAAGCTTTCTTT. This translates into CASSSQKAFGATEAFF. Full variable domain (remainder filled in from reference TRBV11-3 and TRBJ1-1): EAGVVQSPRYKIIEKKQPVAFWCNPISGHNTLYWYLQNLGQGPELLIRYENEEAVDDSQLPKDRFSAERLKGVDSTLKIQPAELGDSAVYLCASSSQKAFGATEAFFGQGTRLTVV.

Within the sample, this clone is medium-sized. In DNA, the CDR3 is TGTGCCAGCATGAGCAATGAGGGAACCGGGGCCAACGTCCTGACTTTC. Its protein is CASMSNEGTGANVLTF. The gene calls are TRBV11-3 and TRBJ2-6, with a possible D match to TRBD2 (5 bases). Per the germline V gene, CDR1 is SGHNT and CDR2 is YENEEA. V was shortened by 7 bases and J by 4 bases, with 17 bases between the two germline ends. CDR3 length equals 16 residues.

In its sample, this clone was seen a few times. A read error may account for a junction end that differs from germline. This chain connects TRBV9 to TRBJ2-3, with TRBD1 matching over 8 bases. Germline-derived CDR1 and CDR2 are SGDLS and YYNGEE. This CDR3 has 16 amino acids. This CDR3 reads CASSVSRDTGTGTQYF. The CDR3 DNA follows: TGTGCCAGCAGCGTATCCCGGGACACAGGGACAGGTACGCAGTATTTT.

By frequency in the sample, this clone is medium-sized. V and J are TRBV11-3 and TRBJ1-3, with a weak D call TRBD1 (5 bases). The length of the CDR3 is 16 residues. Germline values: CDR1 SGHNT, CDR2 YENEEA. Trimming stripped 2 bases from V and 1 base from J, with 12 bases between. The CDR3 sequence is CASSLRLGPSGNTIYF. CDR3 coding DNA: TGTGCCAGCAGCTTACGGTTGGGACCGTCTGGAAACACCATATATTTT.

The chain uses TRBV19 and TRBJ1-1; 11 bases are shared with TRBD1. Germline lookup yields CDR1 LNHDA and CDR2 SQIVND (reference sequence). The CDR3 totals 17 residues. V lost 4 bases, J lost 1 base, and 8 bases stayed unmatched. The CDR3 region is CASSTRTGGAWNTEAFF. Here the CDR3 DNA reads TGTGCCAGTAGTACCAGGACAGGGGGCGCCTGGAACACTGAAGCTTTCTTT.

This clone came up once. The V and J genes are TRBV14 and TRBJ1-6; no firm D call. Germline V CDR1 and CDR2: SGHDN, FVKESK. Trimming left V 0 bases short and J 8 bases short, with 11 bases between. CDR3 length: 15 residues. CDR3 coding DNA: TGTGCCAGCAGCCAAGATTTGGGCAGGTATTCACCCCTCCACTTT. This translates into CASSQDLGRYSPLHF. The full variable domain, rest sourced from reference TRBV14 and TRBJ1-6, is EAGVTQFPSHSVIEKGQTVTLRCDPISGHDNLYWYRRVMGKEIKFLLHFVKESKQDESGMPNNRFLAERTGGTYSTLKVQPAELEDSGVYFCASSQDLGRYSPLHFGNGTRLTVT.